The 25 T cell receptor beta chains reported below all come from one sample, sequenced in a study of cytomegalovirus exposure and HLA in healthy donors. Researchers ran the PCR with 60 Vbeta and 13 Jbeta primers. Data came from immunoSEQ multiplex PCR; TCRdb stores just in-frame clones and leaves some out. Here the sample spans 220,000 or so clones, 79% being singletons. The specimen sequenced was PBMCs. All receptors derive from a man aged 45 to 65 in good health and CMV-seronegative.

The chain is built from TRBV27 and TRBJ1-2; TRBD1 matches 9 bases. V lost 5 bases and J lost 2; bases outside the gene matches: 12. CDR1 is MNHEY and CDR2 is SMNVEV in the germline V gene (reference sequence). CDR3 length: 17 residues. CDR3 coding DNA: TGTGCCAGCAGTCGCCGGGGACAGGGAAACGCGAACTATGGCTACACCTTC. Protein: CASSRRGQGNANYGYTF.

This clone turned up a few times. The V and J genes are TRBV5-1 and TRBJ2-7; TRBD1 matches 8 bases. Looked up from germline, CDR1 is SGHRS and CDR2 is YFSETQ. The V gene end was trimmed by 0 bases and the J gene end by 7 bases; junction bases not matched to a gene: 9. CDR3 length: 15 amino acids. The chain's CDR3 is CASSLAVQGVGEQYF. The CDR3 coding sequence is TGCGCCAGCAGCTTGGCTGTACAGGGGGTTGGAGAGCAGTACTTC.

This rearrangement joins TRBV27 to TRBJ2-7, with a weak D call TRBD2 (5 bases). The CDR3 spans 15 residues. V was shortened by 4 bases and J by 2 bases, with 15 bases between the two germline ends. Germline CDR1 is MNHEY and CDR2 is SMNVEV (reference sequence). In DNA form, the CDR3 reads TGTGCCAGCAGTTCATTCCAATCCGGGACCTACGAGCAGTACTTC. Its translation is CASSSFQSGTYEQYF.

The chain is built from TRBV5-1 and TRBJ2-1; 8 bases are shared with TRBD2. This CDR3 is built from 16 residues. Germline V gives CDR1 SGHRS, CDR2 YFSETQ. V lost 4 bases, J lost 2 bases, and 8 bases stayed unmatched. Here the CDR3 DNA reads TGCGCCAGCAGCCTGGGGGGGACTAGTGCCTACAATGAGCAGTTCTTC. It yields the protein CASSLGGTSAYNEQFF.

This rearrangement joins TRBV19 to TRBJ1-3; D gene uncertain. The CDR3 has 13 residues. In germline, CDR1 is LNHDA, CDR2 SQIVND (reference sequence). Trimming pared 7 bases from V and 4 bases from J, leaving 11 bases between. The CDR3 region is CASTTQYGNTIYF. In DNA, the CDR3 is TGTGCCAGTACCACACAGTACGGAAACACCATATATTTT.

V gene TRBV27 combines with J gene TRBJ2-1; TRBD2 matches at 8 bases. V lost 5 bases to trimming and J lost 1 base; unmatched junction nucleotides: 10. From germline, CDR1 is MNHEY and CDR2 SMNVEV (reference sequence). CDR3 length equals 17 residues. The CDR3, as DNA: TGTGCCAGCAGTCAAAGGGGTACTAGCGGTTCCTACAATGAGCAGTTCTTC. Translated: CASSQRGTSGSYNEQFF.

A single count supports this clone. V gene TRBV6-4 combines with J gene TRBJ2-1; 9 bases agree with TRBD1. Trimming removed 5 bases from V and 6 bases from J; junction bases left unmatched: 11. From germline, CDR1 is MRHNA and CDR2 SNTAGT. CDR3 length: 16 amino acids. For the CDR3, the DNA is TGTGCCAGCAGTCGACAAGGGACAGGGAAATCCAATGAGCAGTTCTTC. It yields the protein CASSRQGTGKSNEQFF.

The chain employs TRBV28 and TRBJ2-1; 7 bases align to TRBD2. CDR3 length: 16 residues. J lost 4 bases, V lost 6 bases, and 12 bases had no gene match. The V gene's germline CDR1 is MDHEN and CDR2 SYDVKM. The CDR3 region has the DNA TGTGCCAGCAGCTCTCGGGGAGGGATCGGGTACAATGAGCAGTTCTTC. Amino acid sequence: CASSSRGGIGYNEQFF.

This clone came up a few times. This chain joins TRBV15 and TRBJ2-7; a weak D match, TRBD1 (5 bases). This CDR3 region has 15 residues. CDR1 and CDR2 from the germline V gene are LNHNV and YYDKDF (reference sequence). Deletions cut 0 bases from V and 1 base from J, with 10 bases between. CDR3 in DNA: TGTGCCACCAGCAGAGAACTTGGGGCGTCCTACGAGCAGTACTTC. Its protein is CATSRELGASYEQYF. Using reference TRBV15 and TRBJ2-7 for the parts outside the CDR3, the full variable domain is DAMVIQNPRYQVTQFGKPVTLSCSQTLNHNVMYWYQQKSSQAPKLLFHYYDKDFNNEADTPDNFQSRRPNTSFCFLDIRSPGLGDTAMYLCATSRELGASYEQYFGPGTRLTVT.

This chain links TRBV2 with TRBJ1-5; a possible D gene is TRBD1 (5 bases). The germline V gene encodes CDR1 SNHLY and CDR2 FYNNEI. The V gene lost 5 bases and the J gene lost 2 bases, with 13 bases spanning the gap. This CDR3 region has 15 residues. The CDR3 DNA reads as TGTGCCAGCAGTTCTTCAGGGAACGGCAATCAGCCCCAGCATTTT. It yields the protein CASSSSGNGNQPQHF.

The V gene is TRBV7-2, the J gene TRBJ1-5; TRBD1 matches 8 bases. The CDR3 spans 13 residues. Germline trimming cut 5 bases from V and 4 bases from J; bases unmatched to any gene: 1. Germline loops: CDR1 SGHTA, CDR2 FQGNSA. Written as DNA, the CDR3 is TGTGCCAGCAGCAACAGGGGGAATCAGCCCCAGCATTTT. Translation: CASSNRGNQPQHF.

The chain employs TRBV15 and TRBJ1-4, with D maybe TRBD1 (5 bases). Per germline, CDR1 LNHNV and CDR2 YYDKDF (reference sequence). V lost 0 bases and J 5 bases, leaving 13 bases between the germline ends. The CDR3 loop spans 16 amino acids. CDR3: CATSRDGAAGNEKLFF. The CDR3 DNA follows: TGTGCCACCAGCAGAGATGGTGCGGCAGGGAATGAAAAACTGTTTTTT.

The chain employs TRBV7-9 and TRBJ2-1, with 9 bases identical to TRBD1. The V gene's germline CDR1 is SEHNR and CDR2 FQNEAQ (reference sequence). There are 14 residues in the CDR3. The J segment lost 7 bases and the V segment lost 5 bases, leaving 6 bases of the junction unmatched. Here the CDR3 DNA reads TGTGCCAGCAGCCCCGGGACAGGGTATAATGAGCAGTTCTTC. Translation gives CASSPGTGYNEQFF. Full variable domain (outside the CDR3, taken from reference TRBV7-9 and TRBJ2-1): DTGVSQNPRHKITKRGQNVTFRCDPISEHNRLYWYRQTLGQGPEFLTYFQNEAQLEKSRLLSDRFSAERPKGSFSTLEIQRTEQGDSAMYLCASSPGTGYNEQFFGPGTRLTVL.

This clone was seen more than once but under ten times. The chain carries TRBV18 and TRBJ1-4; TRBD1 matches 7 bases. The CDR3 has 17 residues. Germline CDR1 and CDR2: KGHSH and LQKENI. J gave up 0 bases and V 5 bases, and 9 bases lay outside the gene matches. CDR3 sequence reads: CASSSEQGPATNEKLFF. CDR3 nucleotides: TGTGCCAGCTCATCGGAACAGGGGCCGGCAACTAATGAAAAACTGTTTTTT.

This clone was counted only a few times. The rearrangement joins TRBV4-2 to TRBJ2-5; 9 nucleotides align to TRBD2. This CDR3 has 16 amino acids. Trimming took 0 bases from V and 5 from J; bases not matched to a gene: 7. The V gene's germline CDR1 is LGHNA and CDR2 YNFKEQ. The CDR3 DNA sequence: TGTGCCAGCAGCCAAGATCAGGGCGGGAGGGGGGAGACCCAGTACTTC. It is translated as CASSQDQGGRGETQYF.

The CDR3 loop reads CAWSVLLTPGRAFF. CDR3 sequence (DNA): TGTGCCTGGAGTGTACTATTGACTCCCGGGAGAGCTTTCTTT. The chain combines TRBV30 with TRBJ1-1, with D uncertain. Per the germline V gene, CDR1 is GTSNPN and CDR2 is SVGIG (reference sequence). Trimming left V 0 bases short and J 10 bases short, with 18 bases between. CDR3 size: 14 residues.

CDR3 bases: TGTGCCAGCAGCTTACCGGGGAAGTCTAATGAAAAACTGTTTTTT. It translates to CASSLPGKSNEKLFF. This chain uses TRBV7-3 with TRBJ1-4, with D uncertain. Per the germline V gene, CDR1 is SGHTA and CDR2 is FQGTGA. This CDR3 contains 15 residues. V lost 2 bases to trimming and J lost 3 bases, with 10 bases between them. The whole variable domain, remainder taken from reference TRBV7-3 and TRBJ1-4, is GAGVSQTPSNKVTEKGKYVELRCDPISGHTALYWYRQSLGQGPEFLIYFQGTGAADDSGLPNDRFFAVRPEGSVSTLKIQRTERGDSAVYLCASSLPGKSNEKLFFGSGTQLSVL.

This CDR3 reads CASSLRLGRSTDTQYF. The CDR3 DNA follows: TGTGCCAGCAGTCTCCGACTGGGGAGAAGCACAGATACGCAGTATTTT. This chain connects TRBV27 to TRBJ2-3, with a possible D match to TRBD2 (5 bases). Between the trimmed V and J ends, which lost 5 bases and 0 bases, there was a span of 15 bases. Looked up from germline, CDR1 is MNHEY and CDR2 is SMNVEV (reference sequence). This CDR3 spans 16 amino acids.

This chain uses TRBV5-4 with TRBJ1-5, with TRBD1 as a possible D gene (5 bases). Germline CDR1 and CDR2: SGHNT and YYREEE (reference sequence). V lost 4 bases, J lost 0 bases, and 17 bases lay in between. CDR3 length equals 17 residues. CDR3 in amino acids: CASSNPPGGDSNQPQHF. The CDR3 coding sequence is TGTGCCAGCAGCAATCCGCCGGGGGGAGATAGCAATCAGCCCCAGCATTTT.

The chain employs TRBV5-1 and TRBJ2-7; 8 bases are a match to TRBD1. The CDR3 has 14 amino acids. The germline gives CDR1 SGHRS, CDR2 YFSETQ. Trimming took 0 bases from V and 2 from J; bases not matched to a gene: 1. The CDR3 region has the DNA TGCGCCAGCAGCTTGGAACAGGGGGCCTACGAGCAGTACTTC. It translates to CASSLEQGAYEQYF.

CDR3 in amino acids: CASSMGGVPGELFF. The CDR3 DNA sequence: TGTGCCAGCAGCATGGGGGGAGTACCCGGGGAGCTGTTTTTT. J is TRBJ2-2 and V is TRBV5-6; maybe TRBD2 (6 bases). The V gene's germline CDR1 is SGHDT and CDR2 YYEEEE. V lost 4 bases and J 6 bases, leaving 13 bases between the germline ends. This CDR3 contains 14 residues.

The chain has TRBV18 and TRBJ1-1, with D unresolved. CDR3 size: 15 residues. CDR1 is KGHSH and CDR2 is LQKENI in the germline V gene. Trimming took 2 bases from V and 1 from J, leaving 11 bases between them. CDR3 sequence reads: CASSPGQAGNTEAFF. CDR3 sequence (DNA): TGTGCCAGCTCACCAGGGCAGGCTGGGAACACTGAAGCTTTCTTT.

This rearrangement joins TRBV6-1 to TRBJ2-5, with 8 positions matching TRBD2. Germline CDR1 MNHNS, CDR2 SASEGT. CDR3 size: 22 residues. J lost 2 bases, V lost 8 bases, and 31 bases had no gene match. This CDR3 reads CASCKAGALSRIPGISQETQYF. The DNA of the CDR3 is TGTGCCAGCTGTAAAGCGGGGGCCCTCTCTAGAATCCCGGGAATCTCTCAAGAGACCCAGTACTTC.

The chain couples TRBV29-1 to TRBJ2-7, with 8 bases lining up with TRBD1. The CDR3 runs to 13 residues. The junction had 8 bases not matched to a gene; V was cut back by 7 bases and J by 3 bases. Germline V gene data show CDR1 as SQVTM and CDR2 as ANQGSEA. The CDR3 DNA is TGCAGCGCTGTGGACAGGGCGGGCTACGAGCAGTACTTC. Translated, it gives CSAVDRAGYEQYF.

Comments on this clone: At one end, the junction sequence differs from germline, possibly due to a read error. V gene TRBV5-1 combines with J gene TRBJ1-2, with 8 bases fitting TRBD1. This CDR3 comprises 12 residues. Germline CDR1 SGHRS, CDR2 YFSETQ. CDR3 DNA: TGCGCCAGCAGCCCTGGACAGGGCATTGCCTTCTTC. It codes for CASSPGQGIAFF.